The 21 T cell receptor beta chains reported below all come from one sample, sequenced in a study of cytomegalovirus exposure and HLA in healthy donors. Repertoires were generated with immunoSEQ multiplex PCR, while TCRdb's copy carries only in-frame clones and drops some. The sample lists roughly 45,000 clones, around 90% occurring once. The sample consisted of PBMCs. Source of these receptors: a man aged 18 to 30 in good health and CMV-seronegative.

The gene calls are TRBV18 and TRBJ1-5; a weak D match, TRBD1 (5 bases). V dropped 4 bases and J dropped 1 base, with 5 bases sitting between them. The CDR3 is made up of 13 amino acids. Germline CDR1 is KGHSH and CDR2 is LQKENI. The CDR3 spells CASSQGSNQPQHF. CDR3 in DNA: TGTGCCAGCTCACAGGGGAGCAATCAGCCCCAGCATTTT.

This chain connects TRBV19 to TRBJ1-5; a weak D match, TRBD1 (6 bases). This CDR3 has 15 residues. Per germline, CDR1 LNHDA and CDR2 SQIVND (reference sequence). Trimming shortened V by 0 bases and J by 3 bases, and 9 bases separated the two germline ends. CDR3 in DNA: TGTGCCAGTAGTATAGACGACAGGTACAATCAGCCCCAGCATTTT. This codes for CASSIDDRYNQPQHF.

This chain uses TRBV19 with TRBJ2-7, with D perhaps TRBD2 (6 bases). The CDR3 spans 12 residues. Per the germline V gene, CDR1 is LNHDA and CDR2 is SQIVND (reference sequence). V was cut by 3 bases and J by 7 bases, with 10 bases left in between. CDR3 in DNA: TGTGCCAGTAGTATGCGGGATGGGGAGCAGTACTTC. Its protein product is CASSMRDGEQYF.

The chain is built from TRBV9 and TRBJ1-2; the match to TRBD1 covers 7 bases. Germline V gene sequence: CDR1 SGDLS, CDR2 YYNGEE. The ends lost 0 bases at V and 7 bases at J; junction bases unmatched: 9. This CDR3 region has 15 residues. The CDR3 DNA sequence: TGTGCCAGCAGCGTAGATTGGAGTCAGGGGGGTGGCTACACCTTC. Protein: CASSVDWSQGGGYTF.

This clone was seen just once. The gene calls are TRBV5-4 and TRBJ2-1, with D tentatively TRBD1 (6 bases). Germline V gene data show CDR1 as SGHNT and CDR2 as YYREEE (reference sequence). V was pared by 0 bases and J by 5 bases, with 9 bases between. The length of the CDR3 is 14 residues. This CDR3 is CASSLGDIHNEQFF. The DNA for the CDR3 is TGTGCCAGCAGCTTGGGGGACATACACAATGAGCAGTTCTTC.

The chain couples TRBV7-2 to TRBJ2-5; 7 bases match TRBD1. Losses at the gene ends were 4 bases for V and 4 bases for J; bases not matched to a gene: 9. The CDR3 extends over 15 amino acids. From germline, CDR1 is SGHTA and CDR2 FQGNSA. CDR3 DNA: TGTGCCAGCAGCTCGTTGACAGGGATCGGAGAGACCCAGTACTTC. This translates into CASSSLTGIGETQYF.

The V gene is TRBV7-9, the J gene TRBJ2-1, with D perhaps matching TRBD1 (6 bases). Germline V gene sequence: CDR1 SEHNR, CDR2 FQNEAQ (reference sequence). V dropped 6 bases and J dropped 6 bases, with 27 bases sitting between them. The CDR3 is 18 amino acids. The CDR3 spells CASRKGGAGTRDSNEQFF. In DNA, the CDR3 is TGTGCCAGCAGAAAAGGGGGAGCCGGGACACGAGACTCCAATGAGCAGTTCTTC.

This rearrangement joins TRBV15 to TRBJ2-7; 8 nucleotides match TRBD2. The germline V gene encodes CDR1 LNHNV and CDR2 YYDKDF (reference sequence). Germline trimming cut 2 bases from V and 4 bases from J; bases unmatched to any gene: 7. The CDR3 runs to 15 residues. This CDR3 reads CATSRSSGRVYEQYF. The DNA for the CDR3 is TGTGCCACCAGCAGATCCAGCGGGAGAGTTTACGAGCAGTACTTC.

CDR3 DNA: TGTGCCAGCAGGCATACGGTAACGAACACTGAAGCTTTCTTT. Translating gives CASRHTVTNTEAFF. The rearrangement uses TRBV11-2 and TRBJ1-1; D is ambiguous. CDR3 size: 14 residues. Germline loops: CDR1 SGHAT, CDR2 FQNNGV. Between the trimmed V and J ends, which lost 6 bases and 1 base, there was a span of 12 bases. Using reference TRBV11-2 and TRBJ1-1 for the parts outside the CDR3, the full variable domain is EAGVAQSPRYKIIEKRQSVAFWCNPISGHATLYWYQQILGQGPKLLIQFQNNGVVDDSQLPKDRFSAERLKGVDSTLKIQPAKLEDSAVYLCASRHTVTNTEAFFGQGTRLTVV.

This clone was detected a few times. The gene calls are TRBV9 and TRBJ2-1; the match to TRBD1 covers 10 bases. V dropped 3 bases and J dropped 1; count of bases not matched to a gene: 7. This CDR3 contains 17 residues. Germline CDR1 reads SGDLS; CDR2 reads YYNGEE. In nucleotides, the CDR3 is TGTGCCAGCAGCGCGACCTTGGGACAGGGGTCCTACAATGAGCAGTTCTTC. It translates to CASSATLGQGSYNEQFF.

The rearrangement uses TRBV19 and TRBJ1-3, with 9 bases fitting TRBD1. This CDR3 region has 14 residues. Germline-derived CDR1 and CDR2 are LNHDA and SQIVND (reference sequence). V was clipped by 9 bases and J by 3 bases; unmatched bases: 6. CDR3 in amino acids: CASADRGGGNTIYF. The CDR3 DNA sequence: TGTGCCAGCGCGGACAGGGGAGGTGGAAACACCATATATTTT.

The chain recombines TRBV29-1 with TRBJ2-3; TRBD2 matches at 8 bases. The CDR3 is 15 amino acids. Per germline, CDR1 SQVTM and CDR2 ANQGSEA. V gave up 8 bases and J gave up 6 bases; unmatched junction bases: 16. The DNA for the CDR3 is TGCAGCTACAAAAGGGCGGGGGGCCCGGGGGATACGCAGTATTTT. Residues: CSYKRAGGPGDTQYF.

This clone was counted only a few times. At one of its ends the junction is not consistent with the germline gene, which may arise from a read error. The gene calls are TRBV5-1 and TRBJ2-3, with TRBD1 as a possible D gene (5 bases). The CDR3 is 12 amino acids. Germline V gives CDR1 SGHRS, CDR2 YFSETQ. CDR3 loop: CASSLGGTGWDF. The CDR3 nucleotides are TGCGCCAGCAGCTTGGGGGGCACCGGTTGGGATTTT.

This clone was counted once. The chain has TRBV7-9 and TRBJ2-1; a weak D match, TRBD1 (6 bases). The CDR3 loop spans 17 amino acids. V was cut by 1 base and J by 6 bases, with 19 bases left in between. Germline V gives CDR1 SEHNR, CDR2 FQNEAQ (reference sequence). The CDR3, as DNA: TGTGCCAGCAGCTTAGGTCTGGGACACCGGCGGGTCAATGAGCAGTTCTTC. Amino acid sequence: CASSLGLGHRRVNEQFF.

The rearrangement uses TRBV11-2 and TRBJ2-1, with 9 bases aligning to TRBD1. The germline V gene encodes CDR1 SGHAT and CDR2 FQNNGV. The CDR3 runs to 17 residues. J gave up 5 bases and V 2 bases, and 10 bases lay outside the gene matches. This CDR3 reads CASSLNLPGQGNNEQFF. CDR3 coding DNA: TGTGCCAGCAGCTTAAATCTGCCGGGACAGGGTAACAATGAGCAGTTCTTC.

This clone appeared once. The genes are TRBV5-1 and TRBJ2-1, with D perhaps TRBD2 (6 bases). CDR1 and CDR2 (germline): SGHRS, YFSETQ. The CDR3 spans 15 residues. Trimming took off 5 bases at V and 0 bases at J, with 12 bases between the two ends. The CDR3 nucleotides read TGCGCCAGCAGTATCCCCGGGGGCTCCTACAATGAGCAGTTCTTC. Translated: CASSIPGGSYNEQFF.

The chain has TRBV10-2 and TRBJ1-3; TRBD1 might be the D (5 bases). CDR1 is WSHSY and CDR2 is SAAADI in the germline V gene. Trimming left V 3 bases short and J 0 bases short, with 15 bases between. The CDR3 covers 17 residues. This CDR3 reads CASSEPGPLSSGNTIYF. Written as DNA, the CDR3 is TGCGCCAGCAGTGAACCAGGGCCGTTAAGCTCTGGAAACACCATATATTTT.

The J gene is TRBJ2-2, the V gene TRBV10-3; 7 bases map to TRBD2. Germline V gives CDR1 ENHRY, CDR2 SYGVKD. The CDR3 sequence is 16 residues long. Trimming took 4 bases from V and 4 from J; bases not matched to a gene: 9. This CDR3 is CAISGLSGPGTGELFF. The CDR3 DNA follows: TGTGCCATCAGTGGTCTTAGCGGGCCGGGCACCGGGGAGCTGTTTTTT.

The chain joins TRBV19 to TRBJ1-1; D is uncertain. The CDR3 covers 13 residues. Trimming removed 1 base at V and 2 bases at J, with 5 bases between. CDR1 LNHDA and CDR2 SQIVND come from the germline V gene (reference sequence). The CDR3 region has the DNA TGTGCCAGTAGTATAGTCCAAAACACTGAAGCTTTCTTT. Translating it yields CASSIVQNTEAFF.

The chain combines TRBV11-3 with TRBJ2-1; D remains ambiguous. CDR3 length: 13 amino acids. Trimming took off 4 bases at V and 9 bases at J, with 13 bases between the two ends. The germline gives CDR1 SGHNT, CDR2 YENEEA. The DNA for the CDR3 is TGTGCCAGCAGCTCAAGCATTGGCGGTGAGCAGTTCTTC. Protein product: CASSSSIGGEQFF.

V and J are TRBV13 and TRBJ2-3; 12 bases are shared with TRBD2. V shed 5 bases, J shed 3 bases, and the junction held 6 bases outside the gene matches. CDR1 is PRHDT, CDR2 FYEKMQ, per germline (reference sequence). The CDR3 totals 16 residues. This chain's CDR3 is CASSPGLAGLTDTQYF. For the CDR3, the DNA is TGTGCCAGCAGCCCAGGACTAGCGGGATTGACAGATACGCAGTATTTT.